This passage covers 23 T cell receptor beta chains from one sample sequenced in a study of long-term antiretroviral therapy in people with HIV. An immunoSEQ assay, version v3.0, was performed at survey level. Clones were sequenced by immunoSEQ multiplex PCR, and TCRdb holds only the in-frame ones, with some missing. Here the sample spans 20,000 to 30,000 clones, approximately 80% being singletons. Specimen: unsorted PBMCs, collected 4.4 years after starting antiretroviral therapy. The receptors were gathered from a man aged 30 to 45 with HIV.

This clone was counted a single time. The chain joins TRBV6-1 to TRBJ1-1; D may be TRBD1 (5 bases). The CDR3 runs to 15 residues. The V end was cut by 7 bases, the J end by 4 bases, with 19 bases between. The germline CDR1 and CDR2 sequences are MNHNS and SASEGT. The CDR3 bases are TGTGCCAGCAACGAAGGAGGGGAGCGGAGCACTGAAGCTTTCTTT. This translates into CASNEGGERSTEAFF.

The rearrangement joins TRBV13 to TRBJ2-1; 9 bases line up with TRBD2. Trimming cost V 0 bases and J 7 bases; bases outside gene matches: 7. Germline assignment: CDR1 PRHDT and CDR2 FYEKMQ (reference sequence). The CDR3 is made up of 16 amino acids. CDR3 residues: CASSLGTSGPGNEQFF. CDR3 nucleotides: TGTGCCAGCAGCTTAGGGACTAGCGGCCCCGGGAATGAGCAGTTCTTC. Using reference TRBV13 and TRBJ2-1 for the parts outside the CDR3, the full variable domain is AAGVIQSPRHLIKEKRETATLKCYPIPRHDTVYWYQQGPGQDPQFLISFYEKMQSDKGSIPDRFSAQQFSDYHSELNMSSLELGDSALYFCASSLGTSGPGNEQFFGPGTRLTVL.

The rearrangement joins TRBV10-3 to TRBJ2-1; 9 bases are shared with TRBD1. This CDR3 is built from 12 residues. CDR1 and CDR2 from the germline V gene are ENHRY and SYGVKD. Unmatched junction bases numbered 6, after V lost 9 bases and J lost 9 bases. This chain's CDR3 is CAMGQGDGEQFF. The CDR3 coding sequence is TGTGCCATGGGACAGGGCGACGGTGAGCAGTTCTTC.

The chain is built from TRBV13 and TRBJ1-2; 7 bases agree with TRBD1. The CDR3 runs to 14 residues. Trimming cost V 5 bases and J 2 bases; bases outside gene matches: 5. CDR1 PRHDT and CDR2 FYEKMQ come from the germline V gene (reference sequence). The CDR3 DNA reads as TGTGCCAGCAGCCCCGCACAGGGGAACTATGGCTACACCTTC. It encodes CASSPAQGNYGYTF.

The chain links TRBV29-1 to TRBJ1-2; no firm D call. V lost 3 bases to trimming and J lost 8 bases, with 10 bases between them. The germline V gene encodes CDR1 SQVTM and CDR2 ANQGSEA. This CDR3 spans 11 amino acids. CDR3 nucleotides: TGCAGCGTTGAGGGTGTTTTCGGCTACACCTTC. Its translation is CSVEGVFGYTF.

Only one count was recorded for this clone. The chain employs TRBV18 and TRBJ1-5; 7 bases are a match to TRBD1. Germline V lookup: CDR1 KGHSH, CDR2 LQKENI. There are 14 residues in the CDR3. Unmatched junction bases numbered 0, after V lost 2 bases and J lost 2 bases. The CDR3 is CASSPGQGNQPQHF. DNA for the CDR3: TGTGCCAGCTCACCAGGACAGGGCAATCAGCCCCAGCATTTT.

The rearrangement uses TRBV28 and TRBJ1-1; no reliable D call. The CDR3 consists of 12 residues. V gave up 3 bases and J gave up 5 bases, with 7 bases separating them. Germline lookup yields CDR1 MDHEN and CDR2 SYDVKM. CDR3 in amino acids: CASSFSMTEAFF. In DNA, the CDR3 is TGTGCCAGCAGTTTCTCGATGACTGAAGCTTTCTTT.

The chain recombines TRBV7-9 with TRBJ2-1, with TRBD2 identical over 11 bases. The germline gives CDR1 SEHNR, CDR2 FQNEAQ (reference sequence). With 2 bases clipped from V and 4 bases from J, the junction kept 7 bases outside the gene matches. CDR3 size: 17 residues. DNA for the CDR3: TGTGCCAGCAGCTTAATCGGACTAGCGGGTTTTTACAATGAGCAGTTCTTC. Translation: CASSLIGLAGFYNEQFF.

The CDR3 bases are TGTGCCATCAGTCGGGACAGAGGCTCCTACGAGCAGTACTTC. It is translated as CAISRDRGSYEQYF. The chain carries TRBV10-3 and TRBJ2-7, with 7 positions matching TRBD1. V shed 5 bases, J shed 0 bases, and the junction held 4 bases outside the gene matches. The CDR3 consists of 14 residues. Germline lookup yields CDR1 ENHRY and CDR2 SYGVKD.

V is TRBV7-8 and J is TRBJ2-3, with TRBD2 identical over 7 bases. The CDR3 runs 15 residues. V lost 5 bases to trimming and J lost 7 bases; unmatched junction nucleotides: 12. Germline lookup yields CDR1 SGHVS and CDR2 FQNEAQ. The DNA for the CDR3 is TGTGCCAGCAGCCCTCGGGAGGCCGAGGGAAATACGCAGTATTTT. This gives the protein CASSPREAEGNTQYF.

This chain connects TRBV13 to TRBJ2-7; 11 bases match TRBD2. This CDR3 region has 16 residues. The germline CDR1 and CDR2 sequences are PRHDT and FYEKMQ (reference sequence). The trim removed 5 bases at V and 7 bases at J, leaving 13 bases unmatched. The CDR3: CASSRRGSGRGREQYF. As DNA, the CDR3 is TGTGCCAGCAGCCGTCGAGGTAGCGGGAGGGGAAGGGAGCAGTACTTC.

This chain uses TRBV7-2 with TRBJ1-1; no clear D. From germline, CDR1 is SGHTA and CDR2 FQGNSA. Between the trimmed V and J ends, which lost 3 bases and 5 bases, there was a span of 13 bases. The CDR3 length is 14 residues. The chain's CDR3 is CASSLGKGGTEAFF. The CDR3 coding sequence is TGTGCCAGCAGCTTGGGAAAGGGAGGGACTGAAGCTTTCTTT. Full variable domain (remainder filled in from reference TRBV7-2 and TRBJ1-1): GAGVSQSPSNKVTEKGKDVELRCDPISGHTALYWYRQSLGQGLEFLIYFQGNSAPDKSGLPSDRFSAERTGGSVSTLTIQRTQQEDSAVYLCASSLGKGGTEAFFGQGTRLTVV.

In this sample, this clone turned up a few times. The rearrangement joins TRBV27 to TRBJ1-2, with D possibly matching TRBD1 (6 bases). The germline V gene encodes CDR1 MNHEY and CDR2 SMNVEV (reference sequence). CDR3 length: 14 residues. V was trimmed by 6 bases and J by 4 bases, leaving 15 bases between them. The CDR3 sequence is CASRIDGGTYGYTF. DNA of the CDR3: TGTGCCAGCAGGATCGATGGGGGCACCTATGGCTACACCTTC.

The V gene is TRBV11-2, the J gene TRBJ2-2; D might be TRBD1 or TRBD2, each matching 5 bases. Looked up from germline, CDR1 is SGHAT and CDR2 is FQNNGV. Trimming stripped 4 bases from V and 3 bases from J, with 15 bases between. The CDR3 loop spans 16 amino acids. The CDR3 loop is CASSSRPWDDTGELFF. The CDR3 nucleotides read TGTGCCAGCAGCTCCAGGCCCTGGGACGACACCGGGGAGCTGTTTTTT.

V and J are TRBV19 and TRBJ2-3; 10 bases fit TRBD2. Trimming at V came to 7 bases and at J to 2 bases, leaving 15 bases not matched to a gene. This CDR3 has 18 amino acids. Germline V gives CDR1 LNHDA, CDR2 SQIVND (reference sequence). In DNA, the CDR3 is TGTGCCAGTACCACTAGCGGGGCCGACTCCCGTCCCACAGATACGCAGTATTTT. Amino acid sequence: CASTTSGADSRPTDTQYF.

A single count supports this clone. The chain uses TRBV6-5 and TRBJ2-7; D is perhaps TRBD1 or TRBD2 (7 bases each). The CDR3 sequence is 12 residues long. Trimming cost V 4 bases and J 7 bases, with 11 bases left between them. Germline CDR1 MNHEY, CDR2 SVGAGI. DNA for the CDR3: TGTGCCAGCAGTTTTCAGGGGGGGGAGCAGTACTTC. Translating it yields CASSFQGGEQYF.

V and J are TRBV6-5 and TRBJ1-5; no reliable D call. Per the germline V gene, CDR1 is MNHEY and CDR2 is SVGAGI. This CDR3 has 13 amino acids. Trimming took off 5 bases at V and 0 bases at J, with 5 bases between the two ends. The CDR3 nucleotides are TGTGCCAGCAGTACAAATAGCAATCAGCCCCAGCATTTT. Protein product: CASSTNSNQPQHF.

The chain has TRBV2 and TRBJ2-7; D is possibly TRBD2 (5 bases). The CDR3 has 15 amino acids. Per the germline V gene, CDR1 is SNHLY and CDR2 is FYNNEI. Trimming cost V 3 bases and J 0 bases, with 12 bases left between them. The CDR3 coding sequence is TGTGCCAGCAGTGAGAGTGGACTGCACTCCTACGAGCAGTACTTC. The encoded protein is CASSESGLHSYEQYF.

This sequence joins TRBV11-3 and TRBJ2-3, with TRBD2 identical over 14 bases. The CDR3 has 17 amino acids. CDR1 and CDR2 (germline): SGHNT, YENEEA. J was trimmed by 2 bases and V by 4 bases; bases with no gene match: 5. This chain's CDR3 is CASSSGLAGETTDTQYF. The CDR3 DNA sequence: TGTGCCAGCAGCTCGGGACTAGCGGGAGAGACCACAGATACGCAGTATTTT.

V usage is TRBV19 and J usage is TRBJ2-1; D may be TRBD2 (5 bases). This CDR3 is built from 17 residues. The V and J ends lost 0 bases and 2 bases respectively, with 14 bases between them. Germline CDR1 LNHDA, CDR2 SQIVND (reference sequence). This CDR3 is CASSIDPTREAYNEQFF. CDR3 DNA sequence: TGTGCCAGTAGTATAGATCCTACTCGGGAAGCCTACAATGAGCAGTTCTTC.

CDR3 sequence: CASRRGSGGGSYNEQFF. Here the CDR3 DNA reads TGTGCCAGCAGACGTGGAAGTGGGGGAGGGAGCTACAATGAGCAGTTCTTC. V gene TRBV28 combines with J gene TRBJ2-1; 7 bases map to TRBD2. There are 17 residues in the CDR3. After removal of 6 bases from V and 3 bases from J, the junction contained 14 bases not matched to a gene. Germline lookup yields CDR1 MDHEN and CDR2 SYDVKM.

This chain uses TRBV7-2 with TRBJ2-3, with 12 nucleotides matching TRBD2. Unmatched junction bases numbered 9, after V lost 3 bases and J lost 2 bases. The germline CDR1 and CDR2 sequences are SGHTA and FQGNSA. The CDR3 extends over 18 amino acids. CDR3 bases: TGTGCCAGCAGCTTTCCTAGCGGGAGGGCCGACCCCACAGATACGCAGTATTTT. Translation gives CASSFPSGRADPTDTQYF.

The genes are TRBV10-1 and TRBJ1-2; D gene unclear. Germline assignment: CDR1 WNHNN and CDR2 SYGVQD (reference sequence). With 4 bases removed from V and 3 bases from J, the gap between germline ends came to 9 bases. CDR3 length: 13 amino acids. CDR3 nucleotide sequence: TGCGCCAGCAGTGCGAGTCTGGACTATGGCTACACCTTC. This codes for CASSASLDYGYTF.